The text below deals with one T cell receptor beta chain. The study drew participants aged about 18 to 89 years from around 24 US areas. The data stem from a study of blood T cell repertoires in COVID-19. Overall study: Both acute and convalescent COVID-19 samples were obtained from the United States, Italy and Spain. From T cells, B-cell-depleted T cells, or PBMCs came the material, which was cDNA or gDNA.

The method was immunoSEQ multiplex PCR; TCRdb's version includes in-frame clones alone and lacks a portion of them. The repertoire holds around 230,000 clones, 88% seen once, with about 2.4% in the top ten. The source material was PBMCs or T cells enriched from blood (not recorded which). This receptor was taken from a woman between 25 and 40 years old who had recovered from COVID-19.

This chain's CDR3 is CASSLVIREQYF. CDR3 sequence (DNA): TGTGCCAGCAGTTTGGTAATCAGAGAGCAGTACTTC. This sequence joins TRBV12-3 or TRBV12-4 and TRBJ2-7; D is unresolved. This CDR3 region has 12 residues. The V and J ends lost 3 bases and 7 bases respectively, with 10 bases between them.